This T cell receptor beta chain was identified during a study of post-analysis software for immune sequencing data. Study as a whole: The study covered relapsing-remitting, secondary progressive and progressive-relapsing courses of multiple sclerosis. General study results and limits: Roughly 5 TRBV segments, including TRBV5-6, TRBV5-1 and TRBV20-1, were more frequent in patients than controls. Significantly decreased normalized Chao1 diversity was recorded for multiple sclerosis patients relative to controls.

CDR1 and CDR2 from the germline V gene are KGHDR and SFDVKD. The CDR3 sequence is 17 residues long. J gave up 3 bases and V 3 bases, and 7 bases lay outside the gene matches. Note on this clonotype: Antigen specificity is unknown.

Researchers reported that TCR beta cDNA libraries carried unique molecular identifiers. MiXCR was run by TCRdb on the PCR reads, yielding one entry per CDR3 protein. The sample has approximately 770,000 distinct CDR3 sequences, 35% to 55% seen once; the top ten hold around 4.7%. This clonotype was sampled from a girl aged 5 to 17 with multiple sclerosis. Sequencing input: blood. The gene calls are TRBV24-1 and TRBJ2-7, with 13 bases identical to TRBD2. Here the CDR3 reads CATSDAGLAGDRYEQYF. In DNA, the CDR3 is TGTGCCACCAGTGATGCTGGACTAGCGGGAGATCGCTACGAGCAGTACTTC.